The source of this T cell receptor (beta chain) is a study of spatial heterogeneity in lung cancer. The wider study: The count of detected beta-chain sequences consistently exceeded that of alpha-chain sequences.

This clonotype was seen only a few times. Antigen unknown. Study-wide results and limits: Blood showed ubiquitous tumor TCRs more often at resection than at routine follow-up.

Time point defined: blood at routine non-recurrence follow-up after resection. Whole RNA from tumor, nontumor lung or frozen PBMC was sequenced unsorted. A unique molecular identifier was carried by every single TCR cDNA molecule. Each CDR3 protein is one row after TCRdb ran MiXCR on the 5' RACE reads. The table records 110,000 or so distinct CDR3 sequences, under 14% of them present only once. CDR3 size: 10 residues. The germline V gene encodes CDR1 SNHLY and CDR2 FYNNEI. The V end lost 7 bases, the J end lost 5 bases, and 5 bases lay between the germline ends. The sequences come from PBMCs, collected at follow-up. The TCR was taken from a female donor with early-stage non-small cell lung cancer. The chain employs TRBV2 and TRBJ2-5; D gene unclear. CDR3 in amino acids: CASTRETQYF. The CDR3 region has the DNA TGTGCCAGCACGAGGGAGACCCAGTACTTC.